This T cell receptor (beta chain) was obtained from a study (dated by TCRdb to 2016 to 2018). Study-level background: In people whose bodies naturally kept HIV infection under control, the researchers looked into where HIV persistence comes from.

This clonotype was counted between two and nine times. Its recognized antigen is unknown. The input lacks base qualities; no much larger clone sits a single base away. Library method: 5' RACE. Instrument on record: Illumina HiSeq 2000. TCRdb reprocessing: public reads trimmed at Q25 with fastp, clones called with MiXCR, in-frame beta chains kept. CDR3 protein sequences are deduplicated, and each keeps its most common genes and DNA. Counted in this sample were approximately 500 distinct CDR3 sequences; approximately 7.7% of them appeared once. Around 19% of the sample is in the top ten clones. V loses 4 bases of germline sequence and J loses 2 bases, and the interval between the two ends is 15 bases. Inclusive of the bounding cysteine and phenylalanine, the CDR3 is 15 residues long. Only CDR3 DNA remains: 45 bases, in frame from the first base. The germline V gene specifies SGHTA as CDR1 and FQGNSA as CDR2.

This clonotype was sampled from a male donor with HIV. Sample: total memory T cells from blood PBMCs. The cell subset or site label, as the study defines it: transitional memory CD4+ T cells. The rearranged chain carries TRBV7-2 and TRBJ2-7; matching of 7 bases hints at TRBD2 as the D gene. CDR3 region: CASSSPRGGTYEQYF. The sequenced DNA: TGTGCCAGCAGCTCACCCAGGGGAGGGACCTACGAGCAGTACTTC.